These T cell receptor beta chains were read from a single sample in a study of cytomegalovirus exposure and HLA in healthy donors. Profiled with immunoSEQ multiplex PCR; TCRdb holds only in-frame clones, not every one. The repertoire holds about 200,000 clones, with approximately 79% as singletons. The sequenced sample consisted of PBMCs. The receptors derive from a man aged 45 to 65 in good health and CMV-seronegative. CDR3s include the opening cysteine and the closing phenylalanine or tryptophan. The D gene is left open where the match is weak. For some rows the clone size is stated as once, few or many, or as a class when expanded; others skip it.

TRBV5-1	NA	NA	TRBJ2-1	TGCGCCAGCAGCTTGGGAGGGAATGAGCAGTTCTTC	CASSLGGNEQFF
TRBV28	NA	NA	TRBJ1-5	TGTGCCAGCAGTGGAAACGCGGGGGATGGTCAGCCCCAGCATTTT	CASSGNAGDGQPQHF
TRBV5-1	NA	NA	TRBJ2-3	TGCGCCAGCAGCTTGAGTCAGGGAGGAGATACGCAGTATTTT	CASSLSQGGDTQYF
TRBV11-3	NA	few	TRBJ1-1	TGTGCCAGCAGCTTAATGAGGGGGACTGAAGCTTTCTTT	CASSLMRGTEAFF
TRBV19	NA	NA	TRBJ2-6	TGTGCCAGTAACCCCGCAGGGCCTGGGGCCAACGTCCTGACTTTC	CASNPAGPGANVLTF
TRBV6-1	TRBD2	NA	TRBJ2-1	TGTGCCAGCAGTGAATCTAGCGGGAGGGCCATAGGGCAGTTCTTC	CASSESSGRAIGQFF
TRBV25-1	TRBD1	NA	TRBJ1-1	TGTGCCAGCAGTTTGATCGGGACAGTGAACACTGAAGCTTTCTTT	CASSLIGTVNTEAFF
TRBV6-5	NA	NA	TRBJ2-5	TGTGCCAGCACAAGTCCCAACAGGGTTCTGTACTTC	CASTSPNRVLYF
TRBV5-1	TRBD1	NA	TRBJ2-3	TGCGCCAGCAGCTCGAGGACAGGGGCAGATACGCAGTATTTT	CASSSRTGADTQYF
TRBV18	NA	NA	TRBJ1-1	TGTGCCAGCTCACCAGGGGCGGAGAACACTGAAGCTTTCTTT	CASSPGAENTEAFF
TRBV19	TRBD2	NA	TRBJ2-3	TGTGCCAGTAGTATTCTAGCGGGAGGGTCCAAACTCACAGATACGCAGTATTTT	CASSILAGGSKLTDTQYF
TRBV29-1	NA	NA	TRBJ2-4	TGCAGCGTTCGGGACTTAGGGAACATTCAGTACTTC	CSVRDLGNIQYF
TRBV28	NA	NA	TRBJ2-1	TGTGCCAGCAGTTCCCTCGGGGCGGGATCCTACAATGAGCAGTTCTTC	CASSSLGAGSYNEQFF
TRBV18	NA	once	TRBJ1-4	TGTGCCAGCTCACCCACCCAGGGTGGTGAAAAACTGTTTTTT	CASSPTQGGEKLFF
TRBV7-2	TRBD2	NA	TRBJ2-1	TGTGCCAGCAGCTACCGTTTCGCGGGAGGGCCGGGCTCCTACAATGAGCAGTTCTTC	CASSYRFAGGPGSYNEQFF
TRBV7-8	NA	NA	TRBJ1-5	TGTGCCAGCAGCTTACTGGGGAGTAAAAACCAGCATTTT	CASSLLGSKNQHF
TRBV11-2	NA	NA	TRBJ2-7	TGTGCCAGCAGCTTAGGATCAGGGATCGAGCAGTACTTC	CASSLGSGIEQYF
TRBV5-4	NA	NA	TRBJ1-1	TGTGCCAGCAGCCCCCCCGAGTCGAACACTGAAGCTTTCTTT	CASSPPESNTEAFF
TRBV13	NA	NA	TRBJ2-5	TGTGCCAGCAGCCTAAGAAGCGCCCAAGAGACCCAGTACTTC	CASSLRSAQETQYF
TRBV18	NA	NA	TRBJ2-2	TGTGCCAGCTCACCGGGGCAAAACGCGAACACCGGGGAGCTGTTTTTT	CASSPGQNANTGELFF
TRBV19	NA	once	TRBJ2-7	TGTGCCAGTAGCACCCGAGAGCAGGACGAGCAGTACTTC	CASSTREQDEQYF
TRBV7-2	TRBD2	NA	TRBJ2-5	TGTGCCAGCAGCTTAGGGCTAGCGGGGATCCAAGAGACCCAGTACTTC	CASSLGLAGIQETQYF
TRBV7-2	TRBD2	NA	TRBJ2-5	TGTGCCAGCAGACACAGCGGGGGCCAAGAGACCCAGTACTTC	CASRHSGGQETQYF
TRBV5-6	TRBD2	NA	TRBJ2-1	TGTGCCAGCAGCCAGACAGCGGGAGAGGCCTACAATGAGCAGTTCTTC	CASSQTAGEAYNEQFF
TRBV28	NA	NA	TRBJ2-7	TGTGCCAGCGGCCGAGGGGGAGGGGCTAGCGCTTACGAGCAGTACTTC	CASGRGGGASAYEQYF
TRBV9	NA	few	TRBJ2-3	TGTGCCAGCAGCGTCCCCCCCCAGGATACGCAGTATTTT	CASSVPPQDTQYF
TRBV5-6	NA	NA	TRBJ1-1	TGTGCCAGCAGCCCGGGGTCTTCTTTTGCTTTCTTT	CASSPGSSFAFF
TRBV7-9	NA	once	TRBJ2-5	TGTGCCAGCAGCTTAGTCGAAACAAAACAAGAGACCCAGTACTTC	CASSLVETKQETQYF
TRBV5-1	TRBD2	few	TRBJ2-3	TGCGCCAGCAGCCAACTAGCGGGAGGGAGGACGCAGTATTTT	CASSQLAGGRTQYF
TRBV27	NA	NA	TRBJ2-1	TGTGCCAGCAGTTACCTTCTAGCCGGTGCTAGAAATGAGCAGTTCTTC	CASSYLLAGARNEQFF
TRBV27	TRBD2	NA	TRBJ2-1	TGTGCCAGCAGCGGGACTATTTACAATGAGCAGTTCTTC	CASSGTIYNEQFF
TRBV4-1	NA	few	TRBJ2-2	TGCGCCAGCAGCCAAGTCGAAACAGGCGCCACCGGGGAGCTGTTTTTT	CASSQVETGATGELFF
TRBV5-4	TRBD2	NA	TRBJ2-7	TGTGCCAGCAGCTTGGAACTAGCGGGGGCCTACGAGCAGTACTTC	CASSLELAGAYEQYF
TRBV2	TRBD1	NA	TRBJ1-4	TGTGCCAGCAACCCGGGACAGGGGGGGATTAATGAAAAACTGTTTTTT	CASNPGQGGINEKLFF
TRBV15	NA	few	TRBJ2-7	TGTGCCACCAGCAGAGATAATGGGGGCCGGGACGAGCAGTACTTC	CATSRDNGGRDEQYF
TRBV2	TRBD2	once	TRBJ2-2	TGTGCCACAGGGACTAGCGGAGGCACCGGGGAGCTGTTTTTT	CATGTSGGTGELFF
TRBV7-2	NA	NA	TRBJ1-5	TGTGCCAGCAGCTTAGGGTCGCAGGCTATCGTGCCCCAGCATTTT	CASSLGSQAIVPQHF
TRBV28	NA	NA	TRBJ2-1	TGTGCCAGCAGTTTCGGGAGCCGGGATGAGCAGTTCTTC	CASSFGSRDEQFF
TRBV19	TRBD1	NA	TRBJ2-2	TGTGCCAGTAGTCGAGGGGGCGGAGGGAACACCGGGGAGCTGTTTTTT	CASSRGGGGNTGELFF
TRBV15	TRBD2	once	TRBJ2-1	TGTGCCACCAGCGTAAGCGGGGTACAGGAGAATGAGCAGTTCTTC	CATSVSGVQENEQFF
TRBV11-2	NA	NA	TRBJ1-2	TGTGCCAGCAGGGAGGCAGGGGCGATTAACTATGGCTACACCTTC	CASREAGAINYGYTF
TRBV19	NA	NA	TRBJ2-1	TGTGCCTCGTCCCTCGGCGGGTATGAGCAGTTCTTC	CASSLGGYEQFF
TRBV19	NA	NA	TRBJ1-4	TGTGCCAGTAGACAAGACTCAGGGGCTGGAAAACTGTTTTTT	CASRQDSGAGKLFF
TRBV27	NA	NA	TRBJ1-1	TGTGCCAGCAGTTTGTTGGGGGGGTTGACTGAAGCTTTCTTT	CASSLLGGLTEAFF
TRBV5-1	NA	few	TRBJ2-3	TGCGCCAGCAGCTTGGGTGGGAGTAGAGATACGCAGTATTTT	CASSLGGSRDTQYF
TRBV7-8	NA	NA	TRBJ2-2	TGTGCCAGCAGCTTAGACAGGCCTCAGCCCTCGAACACCGGGGAGCTGTTTTTT	CASSLDRPQPSNTGELFF
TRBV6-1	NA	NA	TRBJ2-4	TGTGCCAGCAGCGACTTAGTAGCCAAAAACATTCAGTACTTC	CASSDLVAKNIQYF
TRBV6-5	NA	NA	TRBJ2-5	TGTGCCAGCAGTAGTACAGGGTCAGAAGAGACCCAGTACTTC	CASSSTGSEETQYF
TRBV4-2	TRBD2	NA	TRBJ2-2	TGTGCCAGCAGCCGCGCCGGGGGGTCGAACACCGGGGAGCTGTTTTTT	CASSRAGGSNTGELFF